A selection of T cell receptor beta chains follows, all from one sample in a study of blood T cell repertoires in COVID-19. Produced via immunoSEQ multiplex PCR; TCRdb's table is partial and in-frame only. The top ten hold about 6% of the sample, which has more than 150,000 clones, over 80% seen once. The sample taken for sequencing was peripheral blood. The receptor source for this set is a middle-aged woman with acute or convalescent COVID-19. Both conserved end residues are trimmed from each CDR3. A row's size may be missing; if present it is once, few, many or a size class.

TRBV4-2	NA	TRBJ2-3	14	ASSQERLGNTDTQY
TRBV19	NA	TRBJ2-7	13	ASSVGHSQTYEQY
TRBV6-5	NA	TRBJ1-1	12	ASTTTGENVEAF
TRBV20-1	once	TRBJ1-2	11	SASPQGVYGYT
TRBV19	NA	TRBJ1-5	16	ASSLDRGRTFSNQPQH
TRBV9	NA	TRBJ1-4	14	ASSVGTGSTNEKLF
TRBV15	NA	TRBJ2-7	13	ATSSGGGSRHEQY
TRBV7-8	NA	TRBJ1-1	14	ASSLYEPRMNTEAF
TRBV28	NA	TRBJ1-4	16	ASSSLLSRGLPNEKLF
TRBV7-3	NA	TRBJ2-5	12	ASSLPGLGETQY
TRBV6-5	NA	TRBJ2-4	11	ATKGGGLSIQY
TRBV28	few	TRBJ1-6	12	ASSPRDRANSLH
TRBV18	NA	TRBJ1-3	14	ASSPRGQSTGNTIY
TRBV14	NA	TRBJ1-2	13	ASSQARNGNYGYT
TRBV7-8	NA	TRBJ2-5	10	ASRGTGTLKY
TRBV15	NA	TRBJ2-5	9	ATSSKETQY
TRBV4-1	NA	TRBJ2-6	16	ASSQGTGSSSGANVLT
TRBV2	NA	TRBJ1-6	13	ASSVTGNYNSPLH
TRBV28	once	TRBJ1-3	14	ASRRYGQDSGNTIY
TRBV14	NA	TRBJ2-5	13	ASSQLAAVQETQY
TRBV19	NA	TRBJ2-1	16	ASSIDLGLDKSYNEQF
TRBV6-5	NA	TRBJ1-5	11	ASRQQGSQPQH
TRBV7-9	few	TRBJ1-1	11	ASSLATGVEAF
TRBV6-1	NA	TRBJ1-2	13	ASSEATGGDYGYT
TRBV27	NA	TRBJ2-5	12	ASSFRIPQGTQY
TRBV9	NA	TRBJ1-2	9	ASRGALGYT
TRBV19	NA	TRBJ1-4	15	ATLPSQGTESPEKLF
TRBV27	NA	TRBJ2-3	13	ASQNWDRGPDTQY
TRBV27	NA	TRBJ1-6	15	ASSPNRASSYNSPLH
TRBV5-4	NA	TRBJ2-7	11	ASSAGGPGEQY
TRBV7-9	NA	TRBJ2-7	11	ASSLRHEDEQY
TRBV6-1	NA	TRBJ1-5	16	ASSAPWAGSPFNQPQH
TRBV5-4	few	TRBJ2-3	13	ASSYGGTSVDTQY
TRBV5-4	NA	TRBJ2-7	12	ASSPRDRAVEQY
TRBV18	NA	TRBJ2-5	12	ASSPPGRQETQY
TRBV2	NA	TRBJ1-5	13	ASKGGREGNQPQH
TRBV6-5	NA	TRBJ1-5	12	ASSYAGGRQPQH
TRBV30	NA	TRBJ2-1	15	AWTPPVARGGYNEQF
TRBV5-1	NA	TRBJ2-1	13	ASSLNGASYNEQF
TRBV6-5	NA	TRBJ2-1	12	ASNTGQSGNEQF
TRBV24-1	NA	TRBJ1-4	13	ATSDPRGEGEKLF
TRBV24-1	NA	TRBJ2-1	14	ATSDTGRAGINEQF
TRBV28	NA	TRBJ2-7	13	ASSLPSGTAYEQY
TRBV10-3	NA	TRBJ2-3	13	ALQDPGRNTDTQY
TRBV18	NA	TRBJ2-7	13	ASSTSQTRDGEQY
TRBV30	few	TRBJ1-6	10	AWRRSEGPLH
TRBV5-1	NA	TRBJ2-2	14	ASSPSGRSNTGELF
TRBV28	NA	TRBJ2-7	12	ASTATGTFHEQY
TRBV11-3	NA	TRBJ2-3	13	ASSPGLTDTDTQY
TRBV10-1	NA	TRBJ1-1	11	ASSRDLQEEAF
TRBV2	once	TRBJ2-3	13	ASSLSGGTADTQY
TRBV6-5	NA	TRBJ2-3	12	ASSLAGGTDTQY
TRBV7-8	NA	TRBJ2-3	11	ASSRVGTDTQY
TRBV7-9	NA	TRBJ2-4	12	ASSSPYEADIQY
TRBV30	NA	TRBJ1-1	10	AWGEGNTEAF